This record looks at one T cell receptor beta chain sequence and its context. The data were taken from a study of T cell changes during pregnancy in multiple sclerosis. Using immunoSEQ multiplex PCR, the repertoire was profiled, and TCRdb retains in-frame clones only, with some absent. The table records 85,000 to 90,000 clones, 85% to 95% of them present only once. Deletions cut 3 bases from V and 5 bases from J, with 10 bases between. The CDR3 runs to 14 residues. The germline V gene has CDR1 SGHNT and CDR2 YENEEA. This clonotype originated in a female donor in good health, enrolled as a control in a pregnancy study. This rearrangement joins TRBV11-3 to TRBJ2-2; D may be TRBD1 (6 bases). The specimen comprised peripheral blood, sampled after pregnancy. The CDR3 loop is CASSLGAETGELFF. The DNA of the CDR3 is TGTGCCAGCAGCTTGGGGGCGGAGACCGGGGAGCTGTTTTTT.